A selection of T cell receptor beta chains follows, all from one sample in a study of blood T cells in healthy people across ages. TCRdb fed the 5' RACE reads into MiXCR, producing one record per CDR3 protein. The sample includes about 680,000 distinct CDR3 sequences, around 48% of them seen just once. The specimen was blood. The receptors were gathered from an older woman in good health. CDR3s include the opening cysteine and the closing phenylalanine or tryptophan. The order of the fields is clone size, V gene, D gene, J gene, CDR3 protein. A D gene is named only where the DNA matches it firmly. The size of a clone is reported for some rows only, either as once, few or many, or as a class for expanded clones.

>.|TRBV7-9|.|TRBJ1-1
CASSQQGSEAFF
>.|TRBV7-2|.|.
CASSKSGQETQFF
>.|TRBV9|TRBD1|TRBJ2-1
CASSAQAGQGIYNEQFF
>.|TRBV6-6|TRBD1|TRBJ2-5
CASSRTRQGEETQYF
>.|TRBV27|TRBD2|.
CASSLTHGGRNIQYF
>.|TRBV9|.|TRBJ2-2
CASTRQGTNTGELFF
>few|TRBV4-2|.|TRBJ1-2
CASSQAGGSYGYTF
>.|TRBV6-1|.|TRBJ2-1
CASRTGKGVEQFF
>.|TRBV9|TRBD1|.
CASSVAGTGYEQYF
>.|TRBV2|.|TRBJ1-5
CASSGGDGYNQPQHF
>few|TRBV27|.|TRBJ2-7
CASNFFPPDPSNPYEQYF
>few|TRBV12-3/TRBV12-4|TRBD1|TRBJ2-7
CASSTGTGGWKSYEQYF
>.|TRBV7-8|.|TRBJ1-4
CASSSRRFQTTNEKLFF
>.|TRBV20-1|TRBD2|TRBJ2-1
CSATPLRDYLRNEQFF
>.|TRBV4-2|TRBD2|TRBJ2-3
CASSQYNQAGDSADTQYF
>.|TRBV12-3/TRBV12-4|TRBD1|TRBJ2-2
CASSLNRGLSGELFF
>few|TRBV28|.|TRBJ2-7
CASRGRGSYEQYF
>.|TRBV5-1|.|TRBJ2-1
CASSDPLGGHNNEQFF
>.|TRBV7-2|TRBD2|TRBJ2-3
CASSWGTRQVSTDTQYF
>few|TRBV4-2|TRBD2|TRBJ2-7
CASSRDSGGPYEQYF
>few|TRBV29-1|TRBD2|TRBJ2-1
CSVGGWGLADDNEQFF
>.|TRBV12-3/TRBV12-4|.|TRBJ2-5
CASRVRAFGTQYF
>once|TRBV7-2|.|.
CASSPQSGLETQYF
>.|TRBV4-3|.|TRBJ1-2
CASSQDTSIGGYTF
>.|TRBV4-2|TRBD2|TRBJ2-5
CASSQGLAGEETQYF
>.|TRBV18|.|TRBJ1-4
CASSPEGLREEKLFF
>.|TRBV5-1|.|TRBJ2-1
CASSLAGLFSYNEQFF
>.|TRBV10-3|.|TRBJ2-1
CASAARGNEQFF